Shown below are 27 T cell receptor beta chains from a single sample sequenced in a study of chemoradiotherapy in HPV16-positive cancers. Using immunoSEQ multiplex PCR, the repertoire was profiled, and TCRdb retains in-frame clones only, with some absent. The sample has about 16,000 clones, 60% to 80% seen once. Sampling took place from a patient who underwent chemoradiotherapy. These receptors all come from a human donor with HPV-associated anogenital cancer.

Only a few counts were recorded for this clone. V gene TRBV19 combines with J gene TRBJ1-5; 7 bases map to TRBD1. The CDR3 loop spans 15 amino acids. CDR1 LNHDA and CDR2 SQIVND come from the germline V gene (reference sequence). After removal of 7 bases from V and 4 bases from J, the junction contained 10 bases not matched to a gene. CDR3 region: CASTPGGGGNQPQHF. The CDR3 DNA reads as TGTGCCAGTACCCCTGGAGGGGGCGGGAATCAGCCCCAGCATTTT.

The rearrangement uses TRBV4-3 and TRBJ1-6; a weak D match, TRBD1 (6 bases). V dropped 0 bases and J dropped 11 bases, with 11 bases sitting between them. Germline assignment: CDR1 LGHNA and CDR2 YSLEER. The CDR3 covers 14 residues. DNA of the CDR3: TGCGCCAGCAGCCAAGAGGGGGCTGGGCCACCCCTCCACTTT. Protein product: CASSQEGAGPPLHF.

The V call is TRBV28, the J call TRBJ1-5; D unresolved. Trimming removed 6 bases at V and 7 bases at J, with 13 bases between. The CDR3 totals 13 residues. Germline V gene lookup returns CDR1 MDHEN and CDR2 SYDVKM. In DNA form, the CDR3 reads TGTGCCAGCAGCGGGGAGCGAGGGCAGCCCCAGCATTTT. This translates into CASSGERGQPQHF.

This sequence joins TRBV7-2 and TRBJ2-5; 9 positions agree with TRBD2. Germline values: CDR1 SGHTA, CDR2 FQGNSA. Trimming removed 5 bases from V and 0 bases from J; junction bases left unmatched: 4. The CDR3 is 15 amino acids. CDR3 amino acids: CASSGAGGHQETQYF. The CDR3 bases are TGTGCCAGCAGCGGAGCGGGGGGCCACCAAGAGACCCAGTACTTC.

V is TRBV6-1 and J is TRBJ2-3, with D unclear. Germline CDR1 and CDR2: MNHNS and SASEGT. The V end was cut by 2 bases, the J end by 0 bases, with 6 bases between. This CDR3 has 14 residues. The CDR3 spells CASSEQRSTDTQYF. DNA for the CDR3: TGTGCCAGCAGTGAACAGAGGAGCACAGATACGCAGTATTTT.

The DNA of the CDR3 is TGTGCCACCAGCCGTCTAGCAGGTGAAGCTTTCTTT. Protein product: CATSRLAGEAFF. V gene TRBV15 combines with J gene TRBJ1-1; D gene ambiguous. V was cut by 5 bases and J by 7 bases, with 11 bases left in between. The CDR3 has 12 amino acids. Germline V gives CDR1 LNHNV, CDR2 YYDKDF (reference sequence).

The V gene is TRBV11-1, the J gene TRBJ1-2; D might be TRBD1 (5 bases). The V end was cut by 4 bases, the J end by 6 bases, with 15 bases between. The V gene's germline CDR1 is SGHAT and CDR2 FQDESV (reference sequence). The CDR3 consists of 14 residues. This CDR3 is CASSYNNWGDGYTF. CDR3 DNA: TGTGCCAGCAGCTACAACAACTGGGGGGATGGCTACACCTTC.

V gene TRBV5-6 combines with J gene TRBJ2-7; D is possibly TRBD2 (5 bases). The ends were cut back, 0 bases at V and 5 bases at J, with 12 bases in the middle. This CDR3 contains 14 residues. CDR1 is SGHDT, CDR2 YYEEEE, per germline. The CDR3 DNA is TGTGCCAGCAGCTTGGTTTTCGGGGTTAACGAGCAGTACTTC. Translated, it gives CASSLVFGVNEQYF.

The chain couples TRBV7-9 to TRBJ2-7, with unresolved D. Germline values: CDR1 SEHNR, CDR2 FQNEAQ (reference sequence). The CDR3 has 13 residues. V was shortened by 2 bases and J by 5 bases, with 10 bases between the two germline ends. The CDR3 region is CASSLILGNEQYF. The CDR3 DNA reads as TGTGCCAGCAGCTTAATCCTGGGCAACGAGCAGTACTTC.

This rearrangement joins TRBV9 to TRBJ1-1; D may be TRBD1 (6 bases). The V gene lost 0 bases and the J gene lost 4 bases, with 13 bases spanning the gap. The CDR3 runs 15 residues. Germline V gene lookup returns CDR1 SGDLS and CDR2 YYNGEE. In DNA form, the CDR3 reads TGTGCCAGCAGCGTAGGGGGGCGCGGGGGCACTGAAGCTTTCTTT. It yields the protein CASSVGGRGGTEAFF. Full variable domain (rest looked up from reference TRBV9 and TRBJ1-1): DSGVTQTPKHLITATGQRVTLRCSPRSGDLSVYWYQQSLDQGLQFLIQYYNGEERAKGNILERFSAQQFPDLHSELNLSSLELGDSALYFCASSVGGRGGTEAFFGQGTRLTVV.

There are a few counts of this clone. The rearrangement joins TRBV9 to TRBJ1-2; 8 bases are a match to TRBD1. The J segment lost 4 bases and the V segment lost 4 bases, leaving 3 bases of the junction unmatched. The CDR3 loop spans 13 amino acids. CDR1 is SGDLS, CDR2 YYNGEE, per germline. The CDR3: CASSPRGLYGYTF. CDR3 nucleotides: TGTGCCAGCAGCCCCAGGGGGCTCTATGGCTACACCTTC.

This clone was seen only a few times. V usage is TRBV28 and J usage is TRBJ1-6, with a tentative D call TRBD1 (5 bases). The germline V gene encodes CDR1 MDHEN and CDR2 SYDVKM. The CDR3 has 12 residues. Trimming stripped 4 bases from V and 13 bases from J, with 11 bases between. This CDR3 is CASSYGGRPLHF. Here the CDR3 DNA reads TGTGCCAGCAGTTATGGGGGACGGCCCCTCCACTTT.

The rearrangement uses TRBV18 and TRBJ2-7, with a tentative D call TRBD2 (6 bases). The germline V gene encodes CDR1 KGHSH and CDR2 LQKENI. V was pared by 5 bases and J by 3 bases, with 23 bases between. This CDR3 has 17 amino acids. CDR3 in amino acids: CASSSTRAGKTFYEQYF. CDR3 in DNA: TGTGCCAGCTCATCTACTCGCGCGGGGAAGACCTTCTACGAGCAGTACTTC.

V usage is TRBV28 and J usage is TRBJ2-5, with 14 bases that match TRBD2. The CDR3 is 18 amino acids. Unmatched junction bases numbered 13, after V lost 6 bases and J lost 4 bases. Looked up from germline, CDR1 is MDHEN and CDR2 is SYDVKM. The CDR3 DNA reads as TGTGCCAGCAGCCTCGATCGACTAGCGGGGGGGCGGGGAGAGACCCAGTACTTC. Translated: CASSLDRLAGGRGETQYF. The whole variable domain, filled in from reference TRBV28 and TRBJ2-5, reads DVKVTQSSRYLVKRTGEKVFLECVQDMDHENMFWYRQDPGLGLRLIYFSYDVKMKEKGDIPEGYSVSREKKERFSLILESASTNQTSMYLCASSLDRLAGGRGETQYFGPGTRLLVL.

This clone turned up a few times. The rearrangement uses TRBV2 and TRBJ1-5; D call uncertain. Trimming took 7 bases from V and 1 from J, leaving 11 bases between them. Germline values: CDR1 SNHLY, CDR2 FYNNEI. The CDR3 consists of 14 residues. The CDR3 coding sequence is TGTGCCAGCAAAAAGGACGGAAGCAATCAGCCCCAGCATTTT. Translation: CASKKDGSNQPQHF.

The chain combines TRBV2 with TRBJ2-5, with 10 positions matching TRBD1. In germline, CDR1 is SNHLY, CDR2 FYNNEI. V lost 5 bases and J lost 2; bases outside the gene matches: 2. The CDR3 totals 14 residues. The CDR3 loop reads CASSWTGGQETQYF. The CDR3 DNA follows: TGTGCCAGCAGTTGGACAGGGGGGCAAGAGACCCAGTACTTC.

V usage is TRBV28 and J usage is TRBJ1-5; the D gene is possibly TRBD1 (6 bases). Trimming cost V 4 bases and J 0 bases, with 13 bases left between them. This CDR3 region has 16 residues. Per germline, CDR1 MDHEN and CDR2 SYDVKM. CDR3 region: CASSSWTDYSNQPQHF. CDR3 nucleotides: TGTGCCAGCAGTTCCTGGACAGATTATAGCAATCAGCCCCAGCATTTT.

The CDR3 is CASSLVRGRTSSYNEQFF. CDR3 DNA: TGTGCCAGCAGCTTGGTACGGGGTCGTACAAGCTCCTACAATGAGCAGTTCTTC. The V gene is TRBV5-6, the J gene TRBJ2-1; D is perhaps TRBD2 (5 bases). V was shortened by 0 bases and J by 0 bases, with 16 bases between the two germline ends. This CDR3 is 18 amino acids long. Per the germline V gene, CDR1 is SGHDT and CDR2 is YYEEEE.

The chain joins TRBV4-3 to TRBJ2-4; 7 bases match TRBD1. The CDR3 totals 11 residues. Germline CDR1 and CDR2: LGHNA and YSLEER. The J segment lost 10 bases and the V segment lost 6 bases, leaving 3 bases of the junction unmatched. The CDR3 sequence is CASRQGLIQYF. The CDR3 coding sequence is TGCGCCAGCAGACAGGGGTTGATTCAGTACTTC.

The chain couples TRBV11-2 to TRBJ2-2, with D maybe TRBD1 (6 bases). Germline loops: CDR1 SGHAT, CDR2 FQNNGV. This CDR3 contains 15 residues. Trimming pared 5 bases from V and 8 bases from J, leaving 18 bases between. CDR3 DNA: TGTGCCAGCAGCCTCCATGTGGGGGCCCCGGGGGAGCTGTTTTTT. This codes for CASSLHVGAPGELFF.

CDR3 DNA sequence: TGCAGCGTTGACCCACGGGGTTTGGATGACACTGAAGCTTTCTTT. The encoded protein is CSVDPRGLDDTEAFF. The chain employs TRBV29-1 and TRBJ1-1; D is ambiguous. V was trimmed by 3 bases and J by 3 bases, leaving 17 bases between them. The germline gives CDR1 SQVTM, CDR2 ANQGSEA. The CDR3 loop spans 15 amino acids.

This chain uses TRBV5-4 with TRBJ1-2, with D tentatively TRBD1 (5 bases). Trimming removed 5 bases from V and 7 bases from J, with 15 bases in between. Germline CDR1 and CDR2: SGHNT and YYREEE (reference sequence). CDR3 length: 13 residues. In DNA form, the CDR3 reads TGTGCCAGCAGGGGGCGTGGAGAGGGTGGCTACACCTTC. Protein product: CASRGRGEGGYTF.

The genes are TRBV5-8 and TRBJ2-7, with TRBD1 identical over 7 bases. This CDR3 contains 12 residues. CDR1 SGHTS and CDR2 YDEGEE come from the germline V gene. Trimming cost V 6 bases and J 3 bases; bases outside gene matches: 3. In nucleotides, the CDR3 is TGTGCCAGCATAGGACAGGACTACGAGCAGTACTTC. Residues: CASIGQDYEQYF.

The sample holds a few counts of this clone. The genes are TRBV7-2 and TRBJ1-4, with 7 bases that match TRBD1. Germline V gives CDR1 SGHTA, CDR2 FQGNSA. The CDR3 is 13 amino acids. V lost 4 bases and J lost 8; bases outside the gene matches: 4. DNA for the CDR3: TGTGCCAGCAGCTACCGGGACAGAGAAAAACTGTTTTTT. Residues: CASSYRDREKLFF.

The chain is built from TRBV7-6 and TRBJ1-3; TRBD1 matches at 9 bases. The CDR3 runs 17 residues. Unmatched junction bases numbered 8, after V lost 5 bases and J lost 0 bases. From germline, CDR1 is SGHVS and CDR2 FNYEAQ. DNA of the CDR3: TGTGCCAGCAGCCCCAGACAGGGGGGAAACTCTGGAAACACCATATATTTT. This encodes CASSPRQGGNSGNTIYF.

V usage is TRBV7-6 and J usage is TRBJ2-5, with D uncertain. V was pared by 5 bases and J by 5 bases, with 6 bases between. Germline V gene sequence: CDR1 SGHVS, CDR2 FNYEAQ. The CDR3 covers 11 residues. CDR3 sequence reads: CASSIGETQYF. The CDR3 region has the DNA TGTGCCAGCAGCATAGGGGAGACCCAGTACTTC.

The gene calls are TRBV7-6 and TRBJ1-3; TRBD1 agrees at 8 bases. This CDR3 has 16 amino acids. Trimming took 1 base from V and 4 from J; bases not matched to a gene: 6. The germline V gene has CDR1 SGHVS and CDR2 FNYEAQ. As DNA, the CDR3 is TGTGCCAGCAGCTTAGGTCAGGGGGCGCGCGGAAACACCATATATTTT. Its protein product is CASSLGQGARGNTIYF.